One and the same sample provided the 28 T cell receptor beta chains below, sequenced in a study of cytomegalovirus exposure and HLA in healthy donors. PCR was performed using 60 Vbeta and 13 Jbeta primers. Method: immunoSEQ multiplex PCR; TCRdb's copy keeps in-frame clones and lacks some. The table records approximately 140,000 clones, 79% of them present only once. Sequenced sample: PBMCs. The receptors here all came from a man aged 50 to 59 in good health and CMV-seropositive.

This chain uses TRBV5-1 with TRBJ1-4; 7 bases match TRBD1. CDR3 length: 14 amino acids. The germline gives CDR1 SGHRS, CDR2 YFSETQ. The ends lost 9 bases at V and 3 bases at J; junction bases unmatched: 8. Here the CDR3 DNA reads TGCGCCACCCGCGGGACAGCTTCTAATGAAAAACTGTTTTTT. Its protein is CATRGTASNEKLFF.

The gene calls are TRBV30 and TRBJ1-6, with 7 bases identical to TRBD1. Germline lookup yields CDR1 GTSNPN and CDR2 SVGIG (reference sequence). V shed 3 bases, J shed 4 bases, and the junction held 12 bases outside the gene matches. The CDR3 contains 17 residues. The CDR3: CAWSEKDRSRYNSPLHF. CDR3 DNA: TGTGCCTGGAGCGAGAAGGACAGGTCAAGGTATAATTCACCCCTCCACTTT.

The sample holds one count of this clone. V is TRBV6-5 and J is TRBJ2-3, with D perhaps TRBD1 (6 bases). Germline-derived CDR1 and CDR2 are MNHEY and SVGAGI. V shed 5 bases and J shed 0 bases, with 12 bases lying between them. The CDR3 has 15 amino acids. The CDR3 nucleotides read TGTGCCAGCAGTCCCGACAGGCGGAGCACAGATACGCAGTATTTT. Its protein is CASSPDRRSTDTQYF.

This clone was picked up one time. Other DNA sequences in this sample translate to the same CDR3. This chain joins TRBV28 and TRBJ2-7, with D possibly being TRBD2 (5 bases). The CDR3 runs to 14 residues. CDR1 is MDHEN and CDR2 is SYDVKM in the germline V gene. V was trimmed by 2 bases and J by 0 bases, leaving 8 bases between them. CDR3 protein: CASSLTGSSYEQYF. CDR3 DNA sequence: TGTGCCAGCAGTTTAACGGGGAGCTCCTACGAGCAGTACTTC.

The genes are TRBV18 and TRBJ1-2; TRBD1 is a possible D gene (5 bases). This CDR3 is 15 amino acids long. Germline V gives CDR1 KGHSH, CDR2 LQKENI. The ends were cut back, 6 bases at V and 4 bases at J, with 18 bases in the middle. The CDR3 spells CASSPLGGDPYGYTF. The CDR3 DNA sequence: TGTGCCAGCTCCCCGTTGGGGGGGGACCCCTATGGCTACACCTTC.

This chain uses TRBV28 with TRBJ1-4; D gene ambiguous. Trimming left V 6 bases short and J 8 bases short, with 19 bases between. Germline lookup yields CDR1 MDHEN and CDR2 SYDVKM. CDR3 length: 15 amino acids. CDR3 sequence (DNA): TGTGCCAGCAGCCCCCGCATGGGAGGGTCCGAAAAACTGTTTTTT. As protein: CASSPRMGGSEKLFF. The full variable domain, in which reference TRBV28 and TRBJ1-4 provide the parts outside the CDR3, is DVKVTQSSRYLVKRTGEKVFLECVQDMDHENMFWYRQDPGLGLRLIYFSYDVKMKEKGDIPEGYSVSREKKERFSLILESASTNQTSMYLCASSPRMGGSEKLFFGSGTQLSVL.

The chain recombines TRBV7-8 with TRBJ2-7; D ambiguous. Trimming cost V 0 bases and J 2 bases, with 14 bases left between them. Germline V gene lookup returns CDR1 SGHVS and CDR2 FQNEAQ. CDR3 length: 16 amino acids. CDR3 loop: CASSLALGPLPYEQYF. CDR3 DNA sequence: TGTGCCAGCAGCTTAGCATTGGGCCCTCTCCCCTACGAGCAGTACTTC.

The V call is TRBV19, the J call TRBJ2-7, with TRBD1 matching over 7 bases. Germline trimming cut 7 bases from V and 1 base from J; bases unmatched to any gene: 4. Germline CDR1 and CDR2: LNHDA and SQIVND (reference sequence). This CDR3 has 13 amino acids. This CDR3 reads CASTSQGSYEQYF. The CDR3 DNA reads TGTGCCAGTACTTCACAGGGGTCCTACGAGCAGTACTTC.

This clone has a handful of counts. The chain recombines TRBV19 with TRBJ1-2, with D unresolved. The CDR3 consists of 13 residues. Trimming stripped 3 bases from V and 1 base from J, with 6 bases between. CDR1 is LNHDA, CDR2 SQIVND, per germline (reference sequence). In DNA, the CDR3 is TGTGCCAGTAGTATCGGGGTTAACTATGGCTACACCTTC. It specifies CASSIGVNYGYTF.

About this clone itself: One junction end disagrees with the germline gene, perhaps due to a read error. This sample includes further DNA sequences coding for the same CDR3. The rearrangement links TRBV27 to TRBJ2-1; perhaps TRBD1 as D (6 bases). Germline CDR1 is MNHEY and CDR2 is SMNVEV (reference sequence). The CDR3 has 13 residues. The CDR3 DNA sequence: TGTGCTAGCACCTACGGGACACACAATGAGCAGTTCTTC. Encoded protein: CASTYGTHNEQFF.

The gene calls are TRBV2 and TRBJ2-5, with TRBD2 identical over 9 bases. V gave up 2 bases and J gave up 6 bases; unmatched junction bases: 19. The CDR3 length is 19 residues. Germline V lookup: CDR1 SNHLY, CDR2 FYNNEI. In DNA form, the CDR3 reads TGTGCCAGCAGTGAACTAAGGGGAGACGCGGGAGGGCCACAGAAGACCCAGTACTTC. As protein: CASSELRGDAGGPQKTQYF.

This rearrangement joins TRBV27 to TRBJ2-7; D is perhaps TRBD2 (5 bases). The CDR3 covers 15 residues. Germline assignment: CDR1 MNHEY and CDR2 SMNVEV (reference sequence). Trimming took 3 bases from V and 2 from J, leaving 14 bases between them. The CDR3: CASSFAAGRPYEQYF. CDR3 nucleotides: TGTGCCAGCAGTTTTGCGGCGGGCCGCCCCTACGAGCAGTACTTC.

DNA of the CDR3: TGCGCCAGCAGCCTACTACCCAACACAGGAACCTACGAGCAGTACTTC. Its translation: CASSLLPNTGTYEQYF. The V and J genes are TRBV5-1 and TRBJ2-7; tentatively, D is TRBD1 (5 bases). CDR3 length: 16 residues. V was pared by 4 bases and J by 2 bases, with 19 bases between. The germline CDR1 and CDR2 sequences are SGHRS and YFSETQ.

This clone was detected only once. The DNA of the CDR3 is TGTGCCAGTAGTATAGTTGGGGGCAACTCCTACGAGCAGTACTTC. Translation gives CASSIVGGNSYEQYF. This rearrangement joins TRBV19 to TRBJ2-7, with D perhaps matching TRBD1 (6 bases). The CDR3 loop spans 15 amino acids. CDR1 and CDR2 (germline): LNHDA, SQIVND (reference sequence). Trimming cost V 1 base and J 0 bases, with 10 bases left between them. Variable domain in full (rest from reference TRBV19 and TRBJ2-7): DGGITQSPKYLFRKEGQNVTLSCEQNLNHDAMYWYRQDPGQGLRLIYYSQIVNDFQKGDIAEGYSVSREKKESFPLTVTSAQKNPTAFYLCASSIVGGNSYEQYFGPGTRLTVT.

Remarks on this clone: One end of the junction does not line up with germline, which may come from a read error. The V gene is TRBV4-2, the J gene TRBJ2-4; the match to TRBD1 covers 11 bases. Germline V gene lookup returns CDR1 LGHNA and CDR2 YNFKEQ. This CDR3 comprises 14 residues. The CDR3 sequence is CAGSQGQGAGIQYF. In DNA, the CDR3 is TGTGCCGGCAGCCAAGGACAGGGGGCTGGCATTCAGTACTTC.

The rearrangement uses TRBV5-1 and TRBJ1-6; D is possibly TRBD1 (5 bases). Between the trimmed V and J ends, which lost 0 bases and 7 bases, there was a span of 11 bases. The germline V gene has CDR1 SGHRS and CDR2 YFSETQ. The CDR3 contains 15 residues. The CDR3 region has the DNA TGCGCCAGCAGCTTGGCGCAGGGTGGAAATTCACCCCTCCACTTT. Translated, it gives CASSLAQGGNSPLHF.

V and J are TRBV2 and TRBJ2-6; D is possibly TRBD2 (5 bases). Trimming cost V 6 bases and J 1 base, with 10 bases left between them. There are 15 residues in the CDR3. Germline-derived CDR1 and CDR2 are SNHLY and FYNNEI. Here the CDR3 DNA reads TGTGCCAGCAGGGAGGTATTATCTGGGGCCAACGTCCTGACTTTC. Protein sequence: CASREVLSGANVLTF.

This clone was counted once. The chain recombines TRBV7-2 with TRBJ2-2; TRBD2 agrees at 13 bases. V lost 7 bases and J lost 7; bases outside the gene matches: 6. CDR3 size: 15 residues. CDR1 is SGHTA, CDR2 FQGNSA, per germline. The CDR3: CASKWTSGSHGELFF. As DNA, the CDR3 is TGTGCCAGCAAGTGGACTAGCGGGAGCCACGGGGAGCTGTTTTTT.

A few counts support this clone. The chain employs TRBV2 and TRBJ2-3; no clear D. Germline CDR1 and CDR2: SNHLY and FYNNEI. This CDR3 region has 11 residues. Trimming removed 11 bases at V and 1 base at J, with 7 bases between. The CDR3 DNA follows: TGTGCCTGGAGACGCACAGATACGCAGTATTTT. Protein sequence: CAWRRTDTQYF.

Of note for this clone: Other DNA sequences in the sample encode the same CDR3. V usage is TRBV9 and J usage is TRBJ1-5; 9 bases are shared with TRBD1. Germline CDR1 SGDLS, CDR2 YYNGEE. CDR3 length: 21 amino acids. V lost 2 bases, J lost 0 bases, and 18 bases stayed unmatched. The CDR3 here is CASSVPNFTGGPPYSNQPQHF. For the CDR3, the DNA is TGTGCCAGCAGCGTGCCGAACTTTACAGGGGGCCCTCCTTATAGCAATCAGCCCCAGCATTTT.

CDR3 DNA sequence: TGCGCCAGCAGCTTGGGCGGACAGGGTAGGGCTGAAGCTTTCTTT. This gives the protein CASSLGGQGRAEAFF. The chain employs TRBV5-1 and TRBJ1-1; TRBD1 matches at 8 bases. CDR1 and CDR2 (germline): SGHRS, YFSETQ. The CDR3 consists of 15 residues. V gave up 0 bases and J gave up 6 bases; unmatched junction bases: 7.

This clone has a single count. The chain links TRBV18 to TRBJ2-2; weak D call: TRBD1 (5 bases). Trimming cost V 2 bases and J 6 bases, with 10 bases left between them. The length of the CDR3 is 14 residues. Germline V gene lookup returns CDR1 KGHSH and CDR2 LQKENI. In DNA form, the CDR3 reads TGTGCCAGCTCACCAGGGGCCGCGTCCGGGGAGCTGTTTTTT. It specifies CASSPGAASGELFF.

The chain recombines TRBV6-5 with TRBJ2-7; perhaps TRBD1 as D (6 bases). The CDR3 runs to 15 residues. The V and J ends lost 2 bases and 2 bases respectively, with 13 bases between them. Germline V gene sequence: CDR1 MNHEY, CDR2 SVGAGI. The CDR3: CASSYGRTVTYEQYF. The CDR3 DNA is TGTGCCAGCAGTTACGGGCGGACAGTTACCTACGAGCAGTACTTC.

The V and J genes are TRBV20-1 and TRBJ2-7, with 7 positions matching TRBD2. V trimming: 4 bases; J trimming: 6 bases; junction bases outside the gene matches: 3. This CDR3 is 11 amino acids long. CDR1 and CDR2 (germline): DFQATT, SNEGSKA (reference sequence). The CDR3, as DNA: TGCAGTGCTAAGCGGGAAGGCGAGCAGTACTTC. Its protein is CSAKREGEQYF.

The genes are TRBV30 and TRBJ2-7; 7 bases are shared with TRBD1. CDR1 and CDR2 (germline): GTSNPN, SVGIG (reference sequence). This CDR3 has 14 residues. The J segment lost 0 bases and the V segment lost 5 bases, leaving 7 bases of the junction unmatched. The CDR3 is CAWGRTGSSYEQYF. Here the CDR3 DNA reads TGTGCCTGGGGGCGGACAGGAAGCTCCTACGAGCAGTACTTC. The whole variable domain, remainder taken from reference TRBV30 and TRBJ2-7, is SQTIHQWPATLVQPVGSPLSLECTVEGTSNPNLYWYRQAAGRGLQLLFYSVGIGQISSEVPQNLSASRPQDRQFILSSKKLLLSDSGFYLCAWGRTGSSYEQYFGPGTRLTVT.

The chain employs TRBV2 and TRBJ2-3; 7 nucleotides match TRBD2. Per the germline V gene, CDR1 is SNHLY and CDR2 is FYNNEI. Unmatched junction bases numbered 7, after V lost 7 bases and J lost 3 bases. The CDR3 consists of 14 residues. The CDR3: CASTAGVVTDTQYF. CDR3 DNA sequence: TGTGCCAGCACGGCGGGAGTTGTGACAGATACGCAGTATTTT. Based on the CDR3 plus reference TRBV2 and TRBJ2-3, the full variable domain is EPEVTQTPSHQVTQMGQEVILRCVPISNHLYFYWYRQILGQKVEFLVSFYNNEISEKSEIFDDQFSVERPDGSNFTLKIRSTKLEDSAMYFCASTAGVVTDTQYFGPGTRLTVL.

The gene calls are TRBV10-1 and TRBJ1-1; D gene ambiguous. Germline V gives CDR1 WNHNN, CDR2 SYGVQD (reference sequence). The length of the CDR3 is 13 residues. Trimming shortened V by 5 bases and J by 7 bases, and 14 bases separated the two germline ends. The CDR3 reads CASSRELTGEAFF. The CDR3 nucleotides are TGCGCCAGCAGTCGGGAACTCACGGGTGAAGCTTTCTTT.

The chain combines TRBV28 with TRBJ2-7; 9 bases match TRBD1. The germline CDR1 and CDR2 sequences are MDHEN and SYDVKM. J was trimmed by 7 bases and V by 2 bases; bases with no gene match: 15. CDR3 length equals 17 residues. The DNA for the CDR3 is TGTGCCAGCAGTTTAATTTATCATCGGGACAGGGTCTTTGAGCAGTACTTC. The encoded protein is CASSLIYHRDRVFEQYF.